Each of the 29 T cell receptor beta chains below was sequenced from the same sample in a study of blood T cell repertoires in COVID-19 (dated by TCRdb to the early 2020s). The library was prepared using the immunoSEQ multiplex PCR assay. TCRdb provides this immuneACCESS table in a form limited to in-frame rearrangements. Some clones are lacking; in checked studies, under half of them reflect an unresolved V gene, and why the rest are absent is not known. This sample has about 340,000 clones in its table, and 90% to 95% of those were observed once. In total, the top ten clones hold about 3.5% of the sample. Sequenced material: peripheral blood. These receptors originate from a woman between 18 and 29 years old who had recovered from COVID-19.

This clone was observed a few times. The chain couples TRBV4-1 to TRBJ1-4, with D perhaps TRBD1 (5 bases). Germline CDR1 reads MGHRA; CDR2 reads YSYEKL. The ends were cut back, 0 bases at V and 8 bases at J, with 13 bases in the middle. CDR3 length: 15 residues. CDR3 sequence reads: CASSQEFQGEEKLFF. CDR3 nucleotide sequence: TGCGCCAGCAGCCAAGAGTTTCAGGGTGAAGAAAAACTGTTTTTT.

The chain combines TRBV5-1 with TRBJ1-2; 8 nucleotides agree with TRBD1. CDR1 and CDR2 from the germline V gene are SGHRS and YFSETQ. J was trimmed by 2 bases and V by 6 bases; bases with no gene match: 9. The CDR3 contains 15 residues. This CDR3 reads CASTPGGAENYGYTF. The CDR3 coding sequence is TGCGCCAGCACTCCAGGGGGCGCAGAAAACTATGGCTACACCTTC.

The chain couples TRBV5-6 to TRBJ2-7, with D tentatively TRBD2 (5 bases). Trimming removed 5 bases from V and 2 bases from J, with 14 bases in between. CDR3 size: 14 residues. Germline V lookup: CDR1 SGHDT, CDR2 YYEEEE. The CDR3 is CASSLSGWPYEQYV. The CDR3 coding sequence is TGTGCCAGCAGTCTCTCGGGATGGCCCTACGAGCAGTACGTC.

Here the CDR3 reads CASSVHRGNTEAFF. CDR3 nucleotide sequence: TGTGCCAGCAGCGTTCACAGGGGGAACACTGAAGCTTTCTTT. The chain carries TRBV11-3 and TRBJ1-1; TRBD1 matches at 7 bases. CDR3 length equals 14 residues. Germline CDR1 reads SGHNT; CDR2 reads YENEEA. After removal of 5 bases from V and 1 base from J, the junction contained 4 bases not matched to a gene.

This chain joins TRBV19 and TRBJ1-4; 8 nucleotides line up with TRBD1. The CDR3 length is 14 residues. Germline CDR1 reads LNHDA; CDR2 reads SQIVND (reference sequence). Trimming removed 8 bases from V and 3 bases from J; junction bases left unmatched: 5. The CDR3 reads CASGLQGANEKLFF. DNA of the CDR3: TGTGCCAGTGGGTTACAGGGGGCTAATGAAAAACTGTTTTTT.

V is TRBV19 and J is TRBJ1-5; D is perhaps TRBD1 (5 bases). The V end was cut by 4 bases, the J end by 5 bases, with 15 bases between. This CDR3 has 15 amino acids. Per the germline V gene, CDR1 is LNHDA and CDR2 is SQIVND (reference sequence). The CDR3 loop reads CASSTVEGSDQPQHF. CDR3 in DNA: TGTGCCAGTAGTACCGTGGAGGGGTCGGATCAGCCCCAGCATTTT.

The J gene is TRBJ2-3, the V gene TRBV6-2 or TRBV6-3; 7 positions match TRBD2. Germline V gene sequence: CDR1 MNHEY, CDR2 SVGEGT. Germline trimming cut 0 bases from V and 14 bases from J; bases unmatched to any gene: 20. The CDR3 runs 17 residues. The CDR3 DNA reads TGTGCCAGCAGTTACTCGAGGTATTCGCGGGAGAGGACCCACCCGTATTTT. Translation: CASSYSRYSRERTHPYF.

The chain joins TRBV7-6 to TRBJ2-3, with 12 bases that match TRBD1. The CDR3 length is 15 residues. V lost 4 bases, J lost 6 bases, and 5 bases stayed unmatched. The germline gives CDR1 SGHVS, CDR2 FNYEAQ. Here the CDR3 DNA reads TGTGCCAGCAGCTCGGGACAGGGGGCCGTGGATACGCAGTATTTT. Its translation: CASSSGQGAVDTQYF.

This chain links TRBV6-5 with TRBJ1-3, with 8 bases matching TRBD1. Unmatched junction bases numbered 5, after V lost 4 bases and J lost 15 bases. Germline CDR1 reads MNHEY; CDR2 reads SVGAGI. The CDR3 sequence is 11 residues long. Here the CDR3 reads CASSFRDRPYF. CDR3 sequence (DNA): TGTGCCAGCAGTTTCCGGGACAGGCCATATTTT.

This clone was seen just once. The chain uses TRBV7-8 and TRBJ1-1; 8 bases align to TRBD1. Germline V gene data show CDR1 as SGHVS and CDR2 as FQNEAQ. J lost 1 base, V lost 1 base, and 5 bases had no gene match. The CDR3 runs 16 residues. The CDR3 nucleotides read TGTGCCAGCAGCTTAGGTTGGACAGGGCCGAACACTGAAGCTTTCTTT. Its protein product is CASSLGWTGPNTEAFF.

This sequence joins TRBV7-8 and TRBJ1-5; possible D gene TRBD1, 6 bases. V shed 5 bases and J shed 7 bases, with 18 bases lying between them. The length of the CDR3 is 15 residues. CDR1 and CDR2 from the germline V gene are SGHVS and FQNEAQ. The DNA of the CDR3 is TGTGCCAGCAGCCAGATGACAGGTTCACCACAGCCCCAGCATTTT. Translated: CASSQMTGSPQPQHF.

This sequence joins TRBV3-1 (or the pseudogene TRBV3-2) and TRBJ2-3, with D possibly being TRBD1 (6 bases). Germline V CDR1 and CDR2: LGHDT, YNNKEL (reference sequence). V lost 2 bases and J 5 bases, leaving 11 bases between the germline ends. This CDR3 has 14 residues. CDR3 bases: TGTGCCAGCAGCCAAAGGACAGCTCTAGATACGCAGTATTTT. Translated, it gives CASSQRTALDTQYF.

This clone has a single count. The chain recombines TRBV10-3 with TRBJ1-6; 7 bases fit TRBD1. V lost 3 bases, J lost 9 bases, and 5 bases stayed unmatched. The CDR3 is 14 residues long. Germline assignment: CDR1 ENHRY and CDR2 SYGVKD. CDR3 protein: CAISEGGFSSPLHF. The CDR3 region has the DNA TGTGCCATCAGTGAAGGGGGCTTTAGTTCACCCCTCCACTTT.

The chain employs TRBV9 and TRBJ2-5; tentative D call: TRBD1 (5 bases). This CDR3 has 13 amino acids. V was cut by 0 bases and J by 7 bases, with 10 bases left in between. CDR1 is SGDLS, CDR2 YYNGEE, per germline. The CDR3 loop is CASSVADQGTQYF. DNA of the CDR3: TGTGCCAGCAGCGTAGCAGACCAGGGGACCCAGTACTTC.

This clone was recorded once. In DNA form, the CDR3 reads TGCAGTGCTAGTCCACACACAGGGCAGGGCAATCAGCCCCAGCATTTT. Protein sequence: CSASPHTGQGNQPQHF. The chain is built from TRBV20-1 and TRBJ1-5; TRBD1 is a possible D gene (6 bases). CDR1 is DFQATT and CDR2 is SNEGSKA in the germline V gene (reference sequence). The CDR3 has 16 amino acids. V was cut by 3 bases and J by 2 bases, with 17 bases left in between.

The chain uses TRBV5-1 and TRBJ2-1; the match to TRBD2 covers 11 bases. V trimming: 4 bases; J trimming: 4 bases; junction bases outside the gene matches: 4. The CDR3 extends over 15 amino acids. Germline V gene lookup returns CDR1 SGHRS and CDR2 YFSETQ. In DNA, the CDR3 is TGCGCCAGCAGCCGTAGCGGGAGGGAATACAATGAGCAGTTCTTC. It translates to CASSRSGREYNEQFF.

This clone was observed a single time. CDR3 coding DNA: TGTGCCAGTCAATTACCGGGACAGCATAATTCACCCCTCCACTTT. It translates to CASQLPGQHNSPLHF. The chain joins TRBV28 to TRBJ1-6; 7 bases map to TRBD1. After removal of 9 bases from V and 5 bases from J, the junction contained 10 bases not matched to a gene. The CDR3 extends over 15 amino acids. CDR1 is MDHEN and CDR2 is SYDVKM in the germline V gene.

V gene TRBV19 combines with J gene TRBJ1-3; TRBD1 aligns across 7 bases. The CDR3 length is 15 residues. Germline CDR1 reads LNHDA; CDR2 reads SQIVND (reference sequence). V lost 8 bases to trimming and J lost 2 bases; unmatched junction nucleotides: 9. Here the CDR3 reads CASAAPGTAGNTIYF. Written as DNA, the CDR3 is TGTGCCAGTGCTGCTCCCGGGACAGCTGGAAACACCATATATTTT. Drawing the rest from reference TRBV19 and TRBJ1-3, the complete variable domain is DGGITQSPKYLFRKEGQNVTLSCEQNLNHDAMYWYRQDPGQGLRLIYYSQIVNDFQKGDIAEGYSVSREKKESFPLTVTSAQKNPTAFYLCASAAPGTAGNTIYFGEGSWLTVV.

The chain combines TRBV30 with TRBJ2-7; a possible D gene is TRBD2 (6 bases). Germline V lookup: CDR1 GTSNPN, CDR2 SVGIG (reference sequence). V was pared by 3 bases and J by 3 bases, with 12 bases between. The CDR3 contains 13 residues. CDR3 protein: CAWSRGEVYEQYV. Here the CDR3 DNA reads TGTGCCTGGAGCCGCGGGGAAGTCTACGAGCAGTACGTC.

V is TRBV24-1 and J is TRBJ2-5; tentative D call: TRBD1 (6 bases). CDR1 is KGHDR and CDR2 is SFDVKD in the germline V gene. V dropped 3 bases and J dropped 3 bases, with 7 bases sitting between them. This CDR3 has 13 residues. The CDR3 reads CATSDPGEETQYF. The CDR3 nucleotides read TGTGCCACCAGTGATCCAGGGGAAGAGACCCAGTACTTC.

The CDR3 spells CATSRDLSNIQYF. CDR3 nucleotide sequence: TGTGCCACCAGCAGAGATTTGTCGAACATTCAGTACTTC. The chain couples TRBV15 to TRBJ2-4; no reliable D call. Looked up from germline, CDR1 is LNHNV and CDR2 is YYDKDF (reference sequence). V lost 0 bases, J lost 7 bases, and 7 bases lay in between. The CDR3 has 13 residues.

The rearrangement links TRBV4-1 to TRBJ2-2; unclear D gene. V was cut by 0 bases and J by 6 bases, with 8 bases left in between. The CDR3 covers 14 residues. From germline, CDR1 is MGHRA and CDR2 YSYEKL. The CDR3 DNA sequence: TGCGCCAGCAGCCAAGAACAAGTCCCCGGGGAGCTGTTTTTT. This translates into CASSQEQVPGELFF.

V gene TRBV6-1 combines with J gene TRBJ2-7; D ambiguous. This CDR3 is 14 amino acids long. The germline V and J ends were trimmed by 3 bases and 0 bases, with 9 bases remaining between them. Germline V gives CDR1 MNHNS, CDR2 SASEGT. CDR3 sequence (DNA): TGTGCCAGCAGTGAGAGACGGGTCTCCTACGAGCAGTACGTC. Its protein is CASSERRVSYEQYV.

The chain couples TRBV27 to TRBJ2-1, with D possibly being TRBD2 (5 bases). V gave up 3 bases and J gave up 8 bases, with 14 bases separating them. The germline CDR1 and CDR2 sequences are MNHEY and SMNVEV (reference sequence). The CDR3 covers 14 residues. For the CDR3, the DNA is TGTGCCAGCAGTTTGAGGGCCGGGCGAGATGAGCAGTTCTTC. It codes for CASSLRAGRDEQFF.

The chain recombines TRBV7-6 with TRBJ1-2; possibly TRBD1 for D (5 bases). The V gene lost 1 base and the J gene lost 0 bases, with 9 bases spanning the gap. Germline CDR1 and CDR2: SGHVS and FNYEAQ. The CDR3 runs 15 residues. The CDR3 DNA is TGTGCCAGCAGCTTAGGGCAGGGTACTAACTATGGCTACACCTTC. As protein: CASSLGQGTNYGYTF.

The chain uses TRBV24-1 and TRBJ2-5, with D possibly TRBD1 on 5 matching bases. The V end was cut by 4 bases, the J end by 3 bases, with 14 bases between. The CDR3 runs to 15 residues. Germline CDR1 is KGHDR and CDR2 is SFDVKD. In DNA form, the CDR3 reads TGTGCCACCAGTGACCCCAGGGTAGGAGAAGAGACCCAGTACTTC. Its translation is CATSDPRVGEETQYF.

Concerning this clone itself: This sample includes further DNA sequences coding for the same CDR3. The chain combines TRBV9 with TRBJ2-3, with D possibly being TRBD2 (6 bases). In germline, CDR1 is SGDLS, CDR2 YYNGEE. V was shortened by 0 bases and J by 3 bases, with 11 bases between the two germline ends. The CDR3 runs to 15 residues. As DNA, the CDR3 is TGTGCCAGCAGCGTAGCGGGAGTGAGGACAGATACGCAGTATTTT. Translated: CASSVAGVRTDTQYF.

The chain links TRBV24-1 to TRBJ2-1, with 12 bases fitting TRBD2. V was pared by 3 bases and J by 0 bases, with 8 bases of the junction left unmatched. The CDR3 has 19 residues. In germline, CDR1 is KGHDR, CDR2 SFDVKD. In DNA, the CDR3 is TGTGCCACCAGTGATGCCAGCGGACTAGCGGGAAACTCCTACAATGAGCAGTTCTTC. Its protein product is CATSDASGLAGNSYNEQFF.

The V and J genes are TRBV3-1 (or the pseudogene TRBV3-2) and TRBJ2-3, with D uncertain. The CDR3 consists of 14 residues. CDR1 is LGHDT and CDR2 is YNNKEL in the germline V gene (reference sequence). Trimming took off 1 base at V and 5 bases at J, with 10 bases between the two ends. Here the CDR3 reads CASSQVGGIDTQYF. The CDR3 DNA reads TGTGCCAGCAGCCAAGTTGGCGGTATAGATACGCAGTATTTT.